The source of this TCR beta chain is a study of CD8+ T cells in alopecia areata. This clone was counted a single time. Its antigen is unknown. This CDR3 comprises 15 residues. V gave up 1 base and J gave up 3 bases; unmatched junction bases: 5. Germline V gives CDR1 SGHRS, CDR2 YFSETQ. Treatment given: oral pan-JAK inhibitor, 5-10 mg twice daily. Sorted out of PBMCs were CD4+ T cells and CD8+ T cells. Notes on the study in general: An increase in clonality over normal scalp was evident in lesional scalp, especially alopecia totalis/universalis. Between patients, shared TCR sequences were less clear than in mice. This was possibly due in part to HLA diversity in the patient population. Normal skin's resident alphabeta T cells are sequenced alongside lesional scalp T cells.

Sequencing relied on a cDNA template that was reverse transcribed from extracted RNA. Assay used: immunoSEQ multiplex PCR; TCRdb lists only in-frame clones, some missing. The table records about 220,000 clones, 50% to 60% of them present only once. The sample here was CD4+ T cells sorted from blood, taken at week 4, from a patient treated with tofacitinib. The J gene is TRBJ2-3, the V gene TRBV5-1, with 7 positions matching TRBD2. The source of this sequence is a human donor with alopecia areata. The CDR3 here is CASSLFREGTDTQYF. CDR3 nucleotide sequence: TGCGCCAGCAGCTTGTTCAGGGAGGGAACAGATACGCAGTATTTT.